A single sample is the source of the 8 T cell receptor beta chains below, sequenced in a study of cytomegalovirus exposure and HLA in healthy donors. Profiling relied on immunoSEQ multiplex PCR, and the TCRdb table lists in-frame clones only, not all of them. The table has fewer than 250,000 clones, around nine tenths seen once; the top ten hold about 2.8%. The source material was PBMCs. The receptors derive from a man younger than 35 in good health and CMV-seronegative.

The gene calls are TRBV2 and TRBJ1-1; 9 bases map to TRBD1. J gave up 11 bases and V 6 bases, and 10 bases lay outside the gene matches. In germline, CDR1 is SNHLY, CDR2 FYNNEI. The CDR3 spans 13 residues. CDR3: CASSLGQGQRAFF. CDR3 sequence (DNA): TGTGCCAGCAGCTTGGGACAGGGCCAAAGGGCTTTCTTT. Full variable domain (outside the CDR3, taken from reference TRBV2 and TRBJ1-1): EPEVTQTPSHQVTQMGQEVILRCVPISNHLYFYWYRQILGQKVEFLVSFYNNEISEKSEIFDDQFSVERPDGSNFTLKIRSTKLEDSAMYFCASSLGQGQRAFFGQGTRLTVV.

The CDR3 sequence is CASSSPAGELFF. The CDR3 coding sequence is TGTGCCAGCAGTTCCCCGGCCGGGGAGCTGTTTTTT. This chain joins TRBV27 and TRBJ2-2, with D hard to call. The CDR3 is made up of 12 amino acids. CDR1 MNHEY and CDR2 SMNVEV come from the germline V gene (reference sequence). V was shortened by 4 bases and J by 6 bases, with 6 bases between the two germline ends.

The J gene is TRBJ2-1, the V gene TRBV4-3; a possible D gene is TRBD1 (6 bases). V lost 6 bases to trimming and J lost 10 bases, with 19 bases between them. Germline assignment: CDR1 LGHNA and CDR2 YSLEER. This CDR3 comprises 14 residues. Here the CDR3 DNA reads TGCGCCAGCAGTCGTCTCCTAAGGGGGAACGAGCAGTTCTTC. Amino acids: CASSRLLRGNEQFF.

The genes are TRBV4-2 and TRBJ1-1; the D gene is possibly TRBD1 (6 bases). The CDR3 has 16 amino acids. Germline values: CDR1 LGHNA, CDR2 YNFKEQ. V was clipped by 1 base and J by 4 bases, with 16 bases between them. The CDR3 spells CASSQGPGGRGTEAFF. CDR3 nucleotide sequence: TGTGCCAGCAGCCAAGGCCCTGGGGGCAGGGGCACTGAAGCTTTCTTT.

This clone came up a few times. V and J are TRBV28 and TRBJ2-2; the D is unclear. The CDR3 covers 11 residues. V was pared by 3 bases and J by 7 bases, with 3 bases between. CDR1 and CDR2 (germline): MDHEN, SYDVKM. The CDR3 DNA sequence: TGTGCCAGCAGTTTCATCGGGGAGCTGTTTTTT. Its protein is CASSFIGELFF.

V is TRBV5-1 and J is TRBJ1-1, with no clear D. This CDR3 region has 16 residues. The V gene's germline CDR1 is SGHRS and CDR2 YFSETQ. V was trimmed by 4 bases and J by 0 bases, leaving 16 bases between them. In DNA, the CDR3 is TGCGCCAGCAGCCTTTCCCCGGCAGGCATGAACACTGAAGCTTTCTTT. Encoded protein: CASSLSPAGMNTEAFF.

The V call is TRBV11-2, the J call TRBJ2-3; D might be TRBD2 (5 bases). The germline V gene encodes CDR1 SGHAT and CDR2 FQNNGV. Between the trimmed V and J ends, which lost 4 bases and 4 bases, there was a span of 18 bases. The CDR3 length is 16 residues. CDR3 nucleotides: TGTGCCAGCAGCTCCGGACTTACCTGGTCTGCAGATACGCAGTATTTT. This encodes CASSSGLTWSADTQYF.

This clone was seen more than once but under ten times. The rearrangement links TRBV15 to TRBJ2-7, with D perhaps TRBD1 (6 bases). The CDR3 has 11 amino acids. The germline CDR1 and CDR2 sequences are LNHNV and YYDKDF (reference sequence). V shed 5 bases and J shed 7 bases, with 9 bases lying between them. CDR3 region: CATSGRGEQYF. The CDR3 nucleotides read TGTGCCACCAGCGGTAGGGGGGAGCAGTACTTC.